These T cell receptor beta chains were read from a single sample in a study of control samples from healthy donors and cancer patients. TCRdb's copy holds only in-frame clones and misses some; the assay was immunoSEQ multiplex PCR. The table has about 55,000 clones, around 95% seen once. Input material: blood. These TCRs come from a man aged 25-45 years in good health. The CDR3 runs from the conserved cysteine through the conserved F or W. D genes are given only for firm matches. Size tells how often a clone was seen (once, few, many) or the class of an expanded clone, and some rows leave it out.

D: TRBD2; J: TRBJ2-1; size: -; V: TRBV18; CDR3: CASSPLPASGSWGEQFF; DNA: TGTGCCAGCTCACCACTCCCCGCCAGCGGGAGTTGGGGTGAGCAGTTCTTC
D: -; J: TRBJ2-1; size: -; V: TRBV5-6; CDR3: CASSTDLVKTFF; DNA: TGTGCCAGCAGCACGGACTTGGTGAAGACGTTCTTC
D: TRBD2; J: TRBJ2-3; size: -; V: TRBV7-2; CDR3: CASSLPGLAGESDTQYF; DNA: TGTGCCAGCAGCCTCCCGGGACTAGCGGGAGAGTCGGATACGCAGTATTTT
D: TRBD2; J: TRBJ2-7; size: -; V: TRBV2; CDR3: CASSGSSGSIAYEQYF; DNA: TGTGCCAGCAGTGGCTCTAGCGGGAGTATCGCCTACGAGCAGTACTTC
D: -; J: TRBJ2-5; size: -; V: TRBV21-1; CDR3: CASSKELSVQETQYF; DNA: TGTGCCAGCAGCAAAGAGCTCTCGGTACAAGAGACCCAGTACTTC
D: -; J: TRBJ2-7; size: few; V: TRBV6-4; CDR3: CASSDDVGSYEQYF; DNA: TGTGCCAGCAGTGACGATGTGGGCTCCTACGAGCAGTACTTC
D: TRBD2; J: TRBJ2-1; size: -; V: TRBV6-2/TRBV6-3; CDR3: CASSFGRETRLGEQFF; DNA: TGTGCCAGCAGTTTTGGGAGGGAGACTAGATTGGGTGAGCAGTTCTTC
D: -; J: TRBJ1-6; size: -; V: TRBV7-3; CDR3: CASSLQGANSPLHF; DNA: TGTGCCAGCAGCTTACAGGGTGCCAATTCACCCCTCCACTTT
D: TRBD1; J: TRBJ1-3; size: -; V: TRBV9; CDR3: CASSAGQVSSGNTIYF; DNA: TGTGCCAGCAGCGCCGGACAGGTCAGCTCTGGAAACACCATATATTTT
D: -; J: TRBJ2-2; size: -; V: TRBV13; CDR3: CASSPPGPGTGELFF; DNA: TGTGCCAGCAGCCCACCGGGTCCGGGGACCGGGGAGCTGTTTTTT
D: TRBD1; J: TRBJ2-7; size: -; V: TRBV9; CDR3: CASSVGTGGLSYEQYF; DNA: TGTGCCAGCAGCGTAGGAACAGGGGGCTTATCGTACGAGCAGTACTTC
D: -; J: TRBJ2-3; size: -; V: TRBV6-2/TRBV6-3; CDR3: CASSYGAETDTQYF; DNA: TGTGCCAGCAGTTACGGAGCGGAGACAGATACGCAGTATTTT
D: TRBD2; J: TRBJ2-5; size: -; V: TRBV2; CDR3: CASSEALRPGGGETQYF; DNA: TGTGCCAGCAGTGAAGCGCTTCGCCCGGGGGGGGGAGAGACCCAGTACTTC
D: -; J: TRBJ1-1; size: -; V: TRBV4-3; CDR3: CASSQDDLGTEAFF; DNA: TGCGCCAGCAGCCAAGATGACCTCGGGACTGAAGCTTTCTTT
D: -; J: TRBJ1-6; size: -; V: TRBV27; CDR3: CASSVIGPGNSPLHF; DNA: TGTGCCAGCAGTGTGATCGGCCCAGGGAATTCACCCCTCCACTTT
D: -; J: TRBJ1-1; size: -; V: TRBV19; CDR3: CASSPTRRDTEAFF; DNA: TGTGCCAGTAGCCCGACAAGAAGGGACACTGAAGCTTTCTTT
D: TRBD1; J: TRBJ2-4; size: -; V: TRBV7-9; CDR3: CASSVGTGGIGRKNIQYF; DNA: TGTGCCAGCAGCGTCGGGACAGGGGGCATTGGGCGGAAAAACATTCAGTACTTC
D: -; J: TRBJ2-2; size: -; V: TRBV9; CDR3: CASSVVRAGGELFF; DNA: TGTGCCAGCAGCGTAGTGAGGGCCGGCGGGGAGCTGTTTTTT
D: -; J: TRBJ2-6; size: few; V: TRBV6-2/TRBV6-3; CDR3: CASSYAGHSGANVLTF; DNA: TGTGCCAGCAGTTACGCCGGCCACTCTGGGGCCAACGTCCTGACTTTC
D: TRBD1; J: TRBJ2-7; size: -; V: TRBV6-5; CDR3: CASQDREVAYEQYF; DNA: TGTGCCAGCCAGGACAGGGAGGTAGCCTACGAGCAGTACTTC
D: TRBD2; J: TRBJ2-3; size: -; V: TRBV7-3; CDR3: CASSDSGASTDTQYF; DNA: TGTGCCAGCAGCGATAGCGGGGCCAGCACAGATACGCAGTATTTT
D: TRBD2; J: TRBJ2-7; size: -; V: TRBV27; CDR3: CASSSLAGGPSYEQYF; DNA: TGTGCCAGCAGTTCTTTAGCGGGAGGACCGTCCTACGAGCAGTACTTC
D: TRBD2; J: TRBJ2-2; size: -; V: TRBV9; CDR3: CASSVGTRDTGELFF; DNA: TGTGCCAGCAGCGTAGGGACTAGGGACACCGGGGAGCTGTTTTTT
D: TRBD2; J: TRBJ2-7; size: -; V: TRBV7-6; CDR3: CASSGYSGTSKGEQYF; DNA: TGTGCCAGCAGCGGATATTCCGGGACTAGTAAAGGCGAGCAGTACTTC
D: TRBD1; J: TRBJ2-7; size: -; V: TRBV27; CDR3: CASSFTGGLYEQYF; DNA: TGTGCCAGCAGTTTTACAGGGGGACTCTACGAGCAGTACTTC
D: TRBD2; J: TRBJ2-7; size: -; V: TRBV4-1; CDR3: CASRPPTSGNIYEQYF; DNA: TGCGCCAGCAGGCCCCCTACTAGCGGGAATATCTACGAGCAGTACTTC
D: -; J: TRBJ2-7; size: -; V: TRBV6-5; CDR3: CASSAGQPSYEQYF; DNA: TGTGCCAGCAGCGCGGGACAGCCTTCCTACGAGCAGTACTTC
D: TRBD1; J: TRBJ2-1; size: once; V: TRBV10-3; CDR3: CAISEQGGRYNEQFF; DNA: TGTGCCATCAGCGAACAGGGGGGTCGATACAATGAGCAGTTCTTC
D: -; J: TRBJ2-1; size: -; V: TRBV6-5; CDR3: CASSYNYNEQFF; DNA: TGTGCCAGCAGTTATAATTACAATGAGCAGTTCTTC